The present entry profiles one TCR beta chain with its context. These data belong to a study of blood T cell repertoires in COVID-19. Looking at the study overall: COVID-19 samples, acute and convalescent, were from the United States, Italy and Spain. PBMCs, B-cell-depleted T cells, or T cells were the source of the cDNA or gDNA that made up the material.

Assay: immunoSEQ multiplex PCR; the TCRdb copy retains only in-frame clones and omits some. The sample comprises some 270,000 clones, roughly 91% of which are singletons, and more than 1.5% rests with the top ten. The recovered donors of Cohort 3 showed two negative PCRs, clearance, or symptom resolution. V shed 5 bases and J shed 5 bases, with 19 bases lying between them. Looked up from germline, CDR1 is MDHEN and CDR2 is SYDVKM. This CDR3 region has 16 residues. The receptor's source is a woman aged 55-69 years who had recovered from COVID-19. This chain connects TRBV28 to TRBJ1-3, with D unclear. Sequenced sample: PBMCs or T cells enriched from blood (not recorded which). CDR3 amino acids: CASSPPLASQRNTIYF. DNA of the CDR3: TGTGCCAGCAGTCCACCCCTGGCCAGTCAGAGAAACACCATATATTTT.